The 26 T cell receptor beta chains below all came from one sample that was sequenced in a study of regulatory T cells in long-lasting Graves disease. Time point: newly diagnosed GD, antithyroid drugs for less than 3 months. Isolated PBMC RNA provided the starting material for the TCR library. iRepertoire HTBI primers and Arm-PCR of CDR3 regions built TCR beta libraries. TCRdb processed the multiplex PCR reads anew with MiXCR; each CDR3 protein has one entry. This table holds about 620,000 distinct CDR3 sequences, around 15% found once. The same sample was also used in a study of T cells in Graves' hyperthyroidism and ophthalmopathy.

The sequences come from peripheral blood mononuclear cells (PBMCs), collected at new diagnosis, from a patient treated with antithyroid drugs. These receptors were obtained from a woman in her 30s with Graves disease.

This clonotype was recorded many times. The CDR3 sequence: CASSPGHSGANVLTF. The CDR3 nucleotides read TGTGCCAGCAGTCCCGGACACTCTGGGGCCAACGTCCTGACTTTC. This chain connects TRBV6-1 to TRBJ2-6; possibly TRBD1 for D (5 bases). V lost 5 bases, J lost 0 bases, and 8 bases lay in between. The CDR3 length is 15 residues. Germline V gives CDR1 MNHNS, CDR2 SASEGT.

This chain links TRBV28 with TRBJ1-3; weak D call: TRBD1 (6 bases). Deletions cut 5 bases from V and 0 bases from J, with 14 bases between. This CDR3 has 16 residues. Per the germline V gene, CDR1 is MDHEN and CDR2 is SYDVKM. The CDR3 bases are TGTGCCAGCAGTCCGGGGGGCACCCACTCTGGAAACACCATATATTTT. Residues: CASSPGGTHSGNTIYF.

This clonotype was counted at least ten times. The V gene is TRBV7-8, the J gene TRBJ2-5; D gene unclear. The germline gives CDR1 SGHVS, CDR2 FQNEAQ. Trimming stripped 6 bases from V and 4 bases from J, with 3 bases between. The CDR3 is made up of 10 amino acids. The CDR3 protein is CASSSETQYF. The CDR3, as DNA: TGTGCCAGCAGTTCAGAGACCCAGTACTTC.

This clonotype came up many times. The J gene is TRBJ2-7, the V gene TRBV5-1, with 7 positions matching TRBD1. The CDR3 spans 15 residues. V was pared by 4 bases and J by 0 bases, with 7 bases of the junction left unmatched. CDR1 and CDR2 (germline): SGHRS, YFSETQ. CDR3 sequence reads: CASSARDSSSYEQYF. Here the CDR3 DNA reads TGCGCCAGCAGCGCCCGGGACAGTTCCTCCTACGAGCAGTACTTC.

This clonotype was counted ten times or more. V gene TRBV28 combines with J gene TRBJ2-3; D is ambiguous. Germline CDR1 and CDR2: MDHEN and SYDVKM. This CDR3 is built from 14 residues. Trimming stripped 10 bases from V and 8 bases from J, with 22 bases between. The CDR3 DNA follows: TGTGCCACACAATCGCCCTCCTCTACGGGTACGCAGTATTTT. It codes for CATQSPSSTGTQYF.

This clonotype turned up a few times. The chain has TRBV20-1 and TRBJ2-5; D is unresolved. V lost 2 bases and J lost 2, with 9 bases in between. The CDR3 totals 13 residues. CDR1 is DFQATT, CDR2 SNEGSKA, per germline (reference sequence). The CDR3, as DNA: TGCAGTGCTAGATTAGACCCTCAAGAGACCCAGTACTTC. This sequence encodes CSARLDPQETQYF.

The rearrangement uses TRBV20-1 and TRBJ2-7, with D uncertain. The V gene's germline CDR1 is DFQATT and CDR2 SNEGSKA (reference sequence). CDR3 size: 14 residues. Trimming took off 3 bases at V and 3 bases at J, with 15 bases between the two ends. CDR3 in amino acids: CSASSVRGVYEQYF. CDR3 nucleotide sequence: TGCAGTGCTAGTTCCGTACGAGGTGTCTACGAGCAGTACTTC.

About this clonotype: This may be a read error: a much more frequent sequence differs by one nucleotide. V is TRBV12-3 or TRBV12-4 and J is TRBJ1-2, with TRBD1 matching 8 bases. CDR3 length: 14 residues. The ends lost 10 bases at V and 4 bases at J; junction bases unmatched: 11. DNA for the CDR3: TGTGCCACGGGGCCGGGGCAGGGGGCCTATGGCTACACCTTC. It codes for CATGPGQGAYGYTF.

J is TRBJ1-1 and V is TRBV29-1; perhaps TRBD1 as D (6 bases). The CDR3 spans 13 residues. Trimming removed 5 bases at V and 10 bases at J, with 20 bases between. Germline V gene sequence: CDR1 SQVTM, CDR2 ANQGSEA. CDR3 DNA sequence: TGCAGCGTTTTCCACCGGGACAAAAGCGGAGCTTTCTTT. The encoded protein is CSVFHRDKSGAFF. Based on the CDR3 plus reference TRBV29-1 and TRBJ1-1, the full variable domain is SAVISQKPSRDICQRGTSLTIQCQVDSQVTMMFWYRQQPGQSLTLIATANQGSEATYESGFVIDKFPISRPNLTFSTLTVSNMSPEDSSIYLCSVFHRDKSGAFFGQGTRLTVV.

This chain uses TRBV9 with TRBJ2-6; no clear D. The CDR3 covers 15 residues. Trimming shortened V by 0 bases and J by 2 bases, and 6 bases separated the two germline ends. CDR1 is SGDLS, CDR2 YYNGEE, per germline. The CDR3 coding sequence is TGTGCCAGCAGCGTAGTGGACGCTGGGGCCAACGTCCTGACTTTC. It encodes CASSVVDAGANVLTF.

There are many counts of this clonotype. The CDR3 region has the DNA TGTGCCTGGTCCCAGATCTCCTACGAGCAGTACTTC. Protein sequence: CAWSQISYEQYF. The rearrangement links TRBV30 to TRBJ2-7; the D is unclear. From germline, CDR1 is GTSNPN and CDR2 SVGIG (reference sequence). The germline V and J ends were trimmed by 5 bases and 0 bases, with 8 bases remaining between them. The CDR3 is 12 amino acids. Based on the CDR3 plus reference TRBV30 and TRBJ2-7, the full variable domain is SQTIHQWPATLVQPVGSPLSLECTVEGTSNPNLYWYRQAAGRGLQLLFYSVGIGQISSEVPQNLSASRPQDRQFILSSKKLLLSDSGFYLCAWSQISYEQYFGPGTRLTVT.

This clonotype was seen many times. The J gene is TRBJ1-2, the V gene TRBV30; D is uncertain. The CDR3 has 12 residues. Germline V gene data show CDR1 as GTSNPN and CDR2 as SVGIG (reference sequence). Trimming removed 0 bases at V and 6 bases at J, with 8 bases between. The CDR3, as DNA: TGTGCCTGGAGTGTCGGCGGGCATGGCTACACCTTC. Translating gives CAWSVGGHGYTF.

The chain joins TRBV7-9 to TRBJ1-6; maybe TRBD1 (6 bases). V lost 2 bases, J lost 7 bases, and 9 bases lay in between. Germline V lookup: CDR1 SEHNR, CDR2 FQNEAQ (reference sequence). CDR3 length: 14 residues. As DNA, the CDR3 is TGTGCCAGCAGCTTACAGGGGCTAAATTCACCCCTCCACTTT. Its translation: CASSLQGLNSPLHF. Full variable domain (rest looked up from reference TRBV7-9 and TRBJ1-6): DTGVSQNPRHKITKRGQNVTFRCDPISEHNRLYWYRQTLGQGPEFLTYFQNEAQLEKSRLLSDRFSAERPKGSFSTLEIQRTEQGDSAMYLCASSLQGLNSPLHFGNGTRLTVT.

There are many counts of this clonotype. V is TRBV12-3 or TRBV12-4 and J is TRBJ1-1; D might be TRBD1 (5 bases). V lost 3 bases and J 5 bases, leaving 13 bases between the germline ends. The CDR3 extends over 14 amino acids. CDR3 protein: CASSLGHPGTEAFF. The CDR3, as DNA: TGTGCCAGCAGTTTGGGGCATCCCGGGACTGAAGCTTTCTTT.

This clonotype was counted at least ten times. The V and J genes are TRBV20-1 and TRBJ2-3, with 7 bases aligning to TRBD2. CDR1 is DFQATT, CDR2 SNEGSKA, per germline (reference sequence). This CDR3 spans 15 amino acids. V was clipped by 5 bases and J by 0 bases; unmatched bases: 8. This CDR3 reads CSAPRLAASTDTQYF. The CDR3 nucleotides read TGCAGTGCTCCGCGCCTAGCGGCTAGCACAGATACGCAGTATTTT.

The chain couples TRBV5-8 to TRBJ2-7; D is unclear. The germline CDR1 and CDR2 sequences are SGHTS and YDEGEE. There are 12 residues in the CDR3. Trimming left V 6 bases short and J 1 base short, with 8 bases between. The CDR3 region has the DNA TGTGCCAGCAACTATGAGTCCTACGAGCAGTACTTC. This translates into CASNYESYEQYF. Full variable domain (missing parts from reference TRBV5-8 and TRBJ2-7): EAGVTQSPTHLIKTRGQQATLRCSPISGHTSVYWYQQALGLGLQFLLWYDEGEERNRGNFPPRFSGRQFPNYSSELNVNALELEDSALYLCASNYESYEQYFGPGTRLTVT.

This clonotype appeared many times. The chain combines TRBV29-1 with TRBJ2-7; D may be TRBD1 or TRBD2 (5 bases each). The V gene's germline CDR1 is SQVTM and CDR2 ANQGSEA. CDR3 length: 14 residues. Trimming cost V 4 bases and J 0 bases, with 13 bases left between them. CDR3 residues: CSVVGDGSSYEQYF. Here the CDR3 DNA reads TGCAGCGTTGTTGGGGACGGAAGCTCCTACGAGCAGTACTTC.

On this clonotype itself: This may stem from a read error, because a much larger clone lies one nucleotide away. The V call is TRBV28, the J call TRBJ1-2, with D hard to call. The germline CDR1 and CDR2 sequences are MDHEN and SYDVKM. The CDR3 loop spans 12 amino acids. Between the trimmed V and J ends, which lost 7 bases and 2 bases, there was a span of 8 bases. The CDR3 bases are TGTGCCAGCATATCAAAAAACTATGGCTACACCTTC. It is translated as CASISKNYGYTF.

This clonotype was seen ten or more times. The chain couples TRBV28 to TRBJ2-1; 10 positions agree with TRBD2. Germline CDR1 reads MDHEN; CDR2 reads SYDVKM. Trimming took 5 bases from V and 2 from J; bases not matched to a gene: 6. CDR3 length: 16 amino acids. The CDR3 protein is CASSPDSGRAYNEQFF. The CDR3 nucleotides read TGTGCCAGCAGTCCTGACAGCGGGAGGGCCTACAATGAGCAGTTCTTC.

In this sample, this clonotype turned up many times. The chain is built from TRBV19 and TRBJ2-1; D is perhaps TRBD1 or TRBD2 (6 bases each). V was clipped by 3 bases and J by 2 bases, with 11 bases between them. The CDR3 runs to 15 residues. The germline V gene has CDR1 LNHDA and CDR2 SQIVND (reference sequence). The chain's CDR3 is CASSIGGAPYNEQFF. CDR3 in DNA: TGTGCCAGTAGTATCGGGGGCGCGCCCTACAATGAGCAGTTCTTC.

This clonotype was observed many times. The chain links TRBV7-8 to TRBJ2-2; the match to TRBD2 covers 9 bases. Per germline, CDR1 SGHVS and CDR2 FQNEAQ. Trimming cost V 3 bases and J 5 bases; bases outside gene matches: 7. The CDR3 sequence is 16 residues long. The CDR3 region has the DNA TGTGCCAGCAGCTTCCGGGCGGGAGGGCTTACCGGGGAGCTGTTTTTT. Its translation is CASSFRAGGLTGELFF.

About this clonotype itself: This may come from a read error, since a much larger clone is one base off. This sequence joins TRBV28 and TRBJ2-7; D is perhaps TRBD2 (6 bases). V lost 6 bases, J lost 8 bases, and 23 bases lay in between. This CDR3 has 15 residues. Germline values: CDR1 MDHEN, CDR2 SYDVKM. The CDR3 nucleotides read TGTGCCAGCAGCTCGCCGGGACTCAGGACATACAAGCAGTACTTC. This translates into CASSSPGLRTYKQYF.

In this sample, this clonotype turned up a few times. This chain joins TRBV28 and TRBJ2-1; a weak D match, TRBD1 (6 bases). V lost 6 bases, J lost 9 bases, and 15 bases lay in between. CDR3 length: 13 amino acids. Germline-derived CDR1 and CDR2 are MDHEN and SYDVKM. The CDR3 DNA reads as TGTGCCAGCAGCCTGAGACAGGTTTCTGAGCAGTTCTTC. Its translation: CASSLRQVSEQFF. The whole variable domain, filled in from reference TRBV28 and TRBJ2-1, reads DVKVTQSSRYLVKRTGEKVFLECVQDMDHENMFWYRQDPGLGLRLIYFSYDVKMKEKGDIPEGYSVSREKKERFSLILESASTNQTSMYLCASSLRQVSEQFFGPGTRLTVL.

This clonotype appeared a few times. The gene calls are TRBV20-1 and TRBJ2-1; D gene unclear. Trimming removed 0 bases at V and 5 bases at J, with 8 bases between. The CDR3 sequence is 13 residues long. Germline CDR1 reads DFQATT; CDR2 reads SNEGSKA (reference sequence). The chain's CDR3 is CSARDLSNNEQFF. The CDR3 bases are TGCAGTGCTAGAGATTTGTCAAACAATGAGCAGTTCTTC.

The chain combines TRBV24-1 with TRBJ2-6; D perhaps matches TRBD2 (5 bases). The ends were cut back, 4 bases at V and 2 bases at J, with 11 bases in the middle. CDR1 is KGHDR, CDR2 SFDVKD, per germline. This CDR3 spans 16 amino acids. DNA of the CDR3: TGTGCCACCAGTGAGCCCGGGGTCCCTGGGGCCAACGTCCTGACTTTC. Translated, it gives CATSEPGVPGANVLTF.

This clonotype was recorded at least ten times. The genes are TRBV20-1 and TRBJ2-3; D is uncertain. V was clipped by 1 base and J by 1 base, with 3 bases between them. The CDR3 runs 12 residues. In germline, CDR1 is DFQATT, CDR2 SNEGSKA (reference sequence). For the CDR3, the DNA is TGCAGTGCTAGAGCCGGCACAGATACGCAGTATTTT. Its protein is CSARAGTDTQYF.